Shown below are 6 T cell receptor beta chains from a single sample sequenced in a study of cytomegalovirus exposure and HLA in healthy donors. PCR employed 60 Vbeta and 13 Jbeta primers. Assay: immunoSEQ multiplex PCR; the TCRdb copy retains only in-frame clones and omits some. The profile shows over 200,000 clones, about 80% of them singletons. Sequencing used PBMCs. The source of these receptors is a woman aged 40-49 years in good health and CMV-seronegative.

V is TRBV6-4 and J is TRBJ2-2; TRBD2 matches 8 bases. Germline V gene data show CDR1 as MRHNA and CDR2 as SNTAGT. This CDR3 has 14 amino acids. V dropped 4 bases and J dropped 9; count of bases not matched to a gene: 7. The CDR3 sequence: CASSASGGARELFF. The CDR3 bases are TGTGCCAGCAGTGCCTCGGGAGGGGCCAGGGAGCTGTTTTTT.

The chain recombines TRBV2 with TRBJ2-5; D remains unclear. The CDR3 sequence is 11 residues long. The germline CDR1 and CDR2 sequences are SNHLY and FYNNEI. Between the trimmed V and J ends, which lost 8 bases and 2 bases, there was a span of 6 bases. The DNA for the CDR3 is TGTGCCAGCGAGTTACAAGAGACCCAGTACTTC. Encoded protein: CASELQETQYF.

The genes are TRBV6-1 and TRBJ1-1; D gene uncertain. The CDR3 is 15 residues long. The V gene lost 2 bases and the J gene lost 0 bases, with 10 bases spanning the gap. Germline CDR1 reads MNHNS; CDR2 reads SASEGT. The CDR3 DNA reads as TGTGCCAGCAGTGAAATGGAGGGAATGAACACTGAAGCTTTCTTT. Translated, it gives CASSEMEGMNTEAFF.

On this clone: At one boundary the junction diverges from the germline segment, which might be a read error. CDR3 protein: CASSLEGLGGSETQYF. The CDR3 DNA is TGTGCTAGCAGCTTAGAGGGGCTAGGGGGATCGGAGACCCAGTACTTC. The chain couples TRBV7-7 to TRBJ2-5; D might be TRBD1 (6 bases). The CDR3 has 16 residues. CDR1 and CDR2 from the germline V gene are SSHAT and FNYEAQ (reference sequence).

The chain's CDR3 is CASSVSWATGELFF. Here the CDR3 DNA reads TGTGCCAGCTCGGTCAGTTGGGCCACCGGGGAGCTGTTTTTT. The gene calls are TRBV27 and TRBJ2-2; D call uncertain. The V and J ends lost 8 bases and 4 bases respectively, with 14 bases between them. Germline-derived CDR1 and CDR2 are MNHEY and SMNVEV (reference sequence). CDR3 length: 14 residues.

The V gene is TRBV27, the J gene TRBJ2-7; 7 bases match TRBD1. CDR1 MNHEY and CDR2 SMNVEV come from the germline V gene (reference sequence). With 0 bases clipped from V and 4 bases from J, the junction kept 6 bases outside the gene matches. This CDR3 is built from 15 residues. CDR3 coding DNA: TGTGCCAGCAGTTTATCGGGCCAGGGGGTGTACGAGCAGTACTTC. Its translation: CASSLSGQGVYEQYF.